This entry lists 27 T cell receptor beta chains sequenced from one sample in a study of T-cell memory formation after mild COVID-19. TCRdb re-called the 5' RACE reads with MiXCR, one entry per CDR3 protein. The sample holds around 150,000 distinct CDR3 sequences, roughly 31% seen once. The material sequenced was PBMCs or a T cell subset sorted from them (not recorded which). Receptors originate from an adult woman who had mild COVID-19 (a few samples of this study predate the infection). Cell type and time point are not known.

The V and J genes are TRBV12-3 or TRBV12-4 and TRBJ2-1; TRBD1 aligns across 9 bases. This CDR3 is built from 16 residues. V was pared by 4 bases and J by 8 bases, with 12 bases of the junction left unmatched. The CDR3 loop is CASSSRKGQGPHEQFF. The CDR3 coding sequence is TGTGCCAGCAGTTCTAGAAAAGGACAGGGGCCCCATGAGCAGTTCTTC.

V gene TRBV10-3 combines with J gene TRBJ2-2; weak D call: TRBD1 (6 bases). Germline V lookup: CDR1 ENHRY, CDR2 SYGVKD. CDR3 length: 15 amino acids. The germline V and J ends were trimmed by 4 bases and 4 bases, with 13 bases remaining between them. The CDR3 sequence is CAISGGGASTGELFF. In DNA, the CDR3 is TGTGCCATCAGTGGAGGGGGTGCGAGCACCGGGGAGCTGTTTTTT.

This clonotype turned up a few times. The chain uses TRBV12-3 or TRBV12-4 and TRBJ1-1, with a tentative D call TRBD1 (6 bases). The CDR3 is 15 residues long. With 6 bases removed from V and 1 base from J, the gap between germline ends came to 15 bases. This CDR3 reads CASSPLGGANTEAFF. CDR3 in DNA: TGTGCCAGCAGCCCCTTGGGGGGGGCGAACACTGAAGCTTTCTTT.

The V call is TRBV5-1, the J call TRBJ1-6; 7 bases align to TRBD1. This CDR3 spans 14 amino acids. Germline CDR1 and CDR2: SGHRS and YFSETQ. The J segment lost 5 bases and the V segment lost 3 bases, leaving 2 bases of the junction unmatched. CDR3 amino acids: CASSSGQNNSPLHF. DNA for the CDR3: TGCGCCAGCAGCTCGGGACAGAATAATTCACCCCTCCACTTT.

This chain uses TRBV12-3 or TRBV12-4 with TRBJ1-1, with D unresolved. The V and J ends lost 8 bases and 5 bases respectively, with 3 bases between them. The CDR3 totals 9 residues. The CDR3 bases are TGTGCCAGCGGGACTGAAGCTTTCTTT. Its protein is CASGTEAFF.

The chain couples TRBV15 to TRBJ2-3; 9 bases match TRBD1. CDR1 and CDR2 from the germline V gene are LNHNV and YYDKDF (reference sequence). The J segment lost 4 bases and the V segment lost 1 base, leaving 9 bases of the junction unmatched. The CDR3 sequence is 17 residues long. The chain's CDR3 is CATSRGPGQGPSDTQYF. Written as DNA, the CDR3 is TGTGCCACCAGCAGAGGCCCGGGACAGGGACCCTCAGATACGCAGTATTTT.

In its sample, this clonotype was seen a few times. The germline gene is not matched at one end of the junction; a read error may be the cause. The gene calls are TRBV7-2 and TRBJ1-1, with 7 bases lining up with TRBD1. Per germline, CDR1 SGHTA and CDR2 FQGNSA. This CDR3 spans 14 amino acids. The CDR3 region is CASSLRQGNTEAFF. In DNA, the CDR3 is TGCGCCAGCAGCTTGCGACAGGGGAACACTGAAGCTTTCTTT. The full variable domain, its missing parts supplied by reference TRBV7-2 and TRBJ1-1, is GAGVSQSPSNKVTEKGKDVELRCDPISGHTALYWYRQSLGQGLEFLIYFQGNSAPDKSGLPSDRFSAERTGGSVSTLTIQRTQQEDSAVYLCASSLRQGNTEAFFGQGTRLTVV.

This chain joins TRBV29-1 and TRBJ1-1, with 10 bases fitting TRBD1. Per germline, CDR1 SQVTM and CDR2 ANQGSEA. Germline trimming cut 6 bases from V and 3 bases from J; bases unmatched to any gene: 4. The CDR3 length is 13 residues. The DNA of the CDR3 is TGCAGCGTGGGGACAGGGGTAGACACTGAAGCTTTCTTT. Translating it yields CSVGTGVDTEAFF.

This chain uses TRBV20-1 with TRBJ2-7; 8 nucleotides match TRBD2. The length of the CDR3 is 15 residues. With V trimmed by 2 bases and J by 2 bases, 8 bases remained unmatched. Per germline, CDR1 DFQATT and CDR2 SNEGSKA (reference sequence). DNA for the CDR3: TGCAGTGCTAGACCCCTCGCGGGAGGTGCCTACGAGCAGTACTTC. Translating gives CSARPLAGGAYEQYF.

The chain has TRBV10-3 and TRBJ1-1; D remains unclear. V was clipped by 2 bases and J by 3 bases, with 7 bases between them. In germline, CDR1 is ENHRY, CDR2 SYGVKD. CDR3 length equals 13 residues. The CDR3 DNA sequence: TGTGCCATCAGTGAGGGGGTCGACACTGAAGCTTTCTTT. This gives the protein CAISEGVDTEAFF.

The chain is built from TRBV10-3 and TRBJ2-7; D gene uncertain. In germline, CDR1 is ENHRY, CDR2 SYGVKD. Trimming shortened V by 6 bases and J by 0 bases, and 18 bases separated the two germline ends. The CDR3 has 16 amino acids. The chain's CDR3 is CAISLLSTASSYEQYF. In DNA, the CDR3 is TGTGCCATCAGCCTACTCTCGACTGCGAGCTCCTACGAGCAGTACTTC.

In this sample, this clonotype turned up a few times. V gene TRBV7-9 combines with J gene TRBJ2-5; the D gene is possibly TRBD2 (6 bases). V lost 0 bases and J lost 4, with 9 bases in between. The CDR3 is made up of 14 amino acids. From germline, CDR1 is SEHNR and CDR2 FQNEAQ (reference sequence). This CDR3 is CASSLAEGRETQYF. DNA of the CDR3: TGTGCCAGCAGCTTAGCGGAGGGTCGAGAGACCCAGTACTTC.

The chain joins TRBV5-1 to TRBJ2-3; possible D gene TRBD2, 7 bases. Per the germline V gene, CDR1 is SGHRS and CDR2 is YFSETQ. Trimming cost V 5 bases and J 7 bases, with 26 bases left between them. The CDR3 is 17 residues long. The CDR3 DNA is TGCGCCAGCAGGGACCAATGGGGGGGGCCGAGTTCGAATACGCAGTATTTT. Residues: CASRDQWGGPSSNTQYF.

This clonotype was counted ten times or more. The chain has TRBV27 and TRBJ2-7; weak D call: TRBD2 (5 bases). The CDR3 has 14 amino acids. Trimming took 3 bases from V and 3 from J, leaving 12 bases between them. Germline V gene sequence: CDR1 MNHEY, CDR2 SMNVEV (reference sequence). DNA of the CDR3: TGTGCCAGCAGTTTCGGGGTCTGGGGCTACGAGCAGTACTTC. Encoded protein: CASSFGVWGYEQYF.

The genes are TRBV12-3 or TRBV12-4 and TRBJ1-2, with 12 bases fitting TRBD1. V trimming: 1 base; J trimming: 8 bases; junction bases outside the gene matches: 2. This CDR3 contains 14 residues. CDR3 residues: CASSLGDRGRGYTF. CDR3 nucleotides: TGTGCCAGCAGTTTAGGGGACAGGGGGCGAGGCTACACCTTC.

This rearrangement joins TRBV7-2 to TRBJ1-2; possible D gene TRBD1, 6 bases. The CDR3 is made up of 13 amino acids. The germline V gene has CDR1 SGHTA and CDR2 FQGNSA. Trimming left V 4 bases short and J 7 bases short, with 13 bases between. CDR3 sequence: CASSSGGFGGYTF. The DNA for the CDR3 is TGTGCCAGCAGCTCTGGGGGCTTCGGTGGCTACACCTTC.

V usage is TRBV12-3 or TRBV12-4 and J usage is TRBJ2-3; unclear D gene. The CDR3 is 14 residues long. V dropped 3 bases and J dropped 1 base, with 8 bases sitting between them. CDR3 region: CASSFLVGTDTQYF. In DNA, the CDR3 is TGTGCCAGCAGTTTTCTGGTGGGCACAGATACGCAGTATTTT.

The chain is built from TRBV9 and TRBJ2-7; D might be TRBD2 (5 bases). The germline V gene has CDR1 SGDLS and CDR2 YYNGEE. CDR3 length: 16 residues. V was trimmed by 5 bases and J by 6 bases, leaving 24 bases between them. This CDR3 reads CASSPSVAPRRSEQYF. In nucleotides, the CDR3 is TGTGCCAGCAGTCCCTCGGTAGCCCCCCGGAGGTCCGAGCAGTACTTC.

This clonotype is termed large. The V gene is TRBV15, the J gene TRBJ2-3; no clear D. V was shortened by 0 bases and J by 5 bases, with 6 bases between the two germline ends. CDR3 length: 13 residues. Looked up from germline, CDR1 is LNHNV and CDR2 is YYDKDF (reference sequence). CDR3 sequence reads: CATSRDRVDTQYF. DNA of the CDR3: TGTGCCACCAGCAGAGATAGGGTAGATACGCAGTATTTT.

The CDR3 here is CASSFAGGSYNEQFF. The CDR3 DNA follows: TGTGCCAGCAGTTTTGCGGGAGGGAGCTACAATGAGCAGTTCTTC. The chain couples TRBV6-2 or TRBV6-3 to TRBJ2-1; 9 bases agree with TRBD2. The CDR3 spans 15 residues. V lost 4 bases and J lost 3; bases outside the gene matches: 4. Per the germline V gene, CDR1 is MNHEY and CDR2 is SVGEGT.

The chain carries TRBV6-2 or TRBV6-3 and TRBJ2-1, with 10 nucleotides matching TRBD2. In germline, CDR1 is MNHEY, CDR2 SVGEGT. The CDR3 is made up of 17 amino acids. V shed 0 bases, J shed 8 bases, and the junction held 10 bases outside the gene matches. CDR3 sequence reads: CASSYSRLAGGNHEQFF. The CDR3 DNA reads TGTGCCAGCAGTTACTCCCGGTTAGCGGGAGGTAATCATGAGCAGTTCTTC.

The chain couples TRBV20-1 to TRBJ2-3; a possible D gene is TRBD1 (6 bases). The CDR3 extends over 18 amino acids. The V end was cut by 1 base, the J end by 0 bases, with 20 bases between. Germline CDR1 is DFQATT and CDR2 is SNEGSKA (reference sequence). The CDR3: CSARGTADAEPSTDTQYF. The CDR3 DNA reads TGCAGTGCTAGAGGGACAGCGGACGCGGAACCTAGCACAGATACGCAGTATTTT.

In this sample, this clonotype turned up a few times. V is TRBV6-2 or TRBV6-3 and J is TRBJ2-5; the match to TRBD2 covers 8 bases. Germline assignment: CDR1 MNHEY and CDR2 SVGEGT. The CDR3 covers 14 residues. The V segment lost 6 bases and the J segment 4 bases; nucleotides outside the gene matches: 7. DNA for the CDR3: TGTGCCAGCAGGGGAGCGGGGGTAGGAGAGACCCAGTACTTC. It encodes CASRGAGVGETQYF.

CDR3 in amino acids: CASSLSGGGTEAFF. The CDR3 bases are TGTGCCAGCAGCTTGTCGGGGGGAGGGACTGAAGCTTTCTTT. This chain connects TRBV7-2 to TRBJ1-1; a possible D gene is TRBD1 (5 bases). This CDR3 has 14 amino acids. The germline gives CDR1 SGHTA, CDR2 FQGNSA. V was shortened by 3 bases and J by 5 bases, with 13 bases between the two germline ends.

The chain links TRBV12-3 or TRBV12-4 to TRBJ1-1, with a possible D match to TRBD1 (5 bases). V lost 7 bases and J lost 4, with 13 bases in between. The CDR3 length is 13 residues. CDR3: CASIDSPGTEAFF. CDR3 coding DNA: TGTGCCAGCATCGACAGCCCGGGCACTGAAGCTTTCTTT.

V gene TRBV24-1 combines with J gene TRBJ2-2, with TRBD2 as a possible D gene (5 bases). Germline V lookup: CDR1 KGHDR, CDR2 SFDVKD. The CDR3 contains 14 residues. V was shortened by 7 bases and J by 4 bases, with 12 bases between the two germline ends. CDR3 DNA sequence: TGTGCCACCAGATCGAGCGGATTCACCGGGGAGCTGTTTTTT. Encoded protein: CATRSSGFTGELFF.

The chain is built from TRBV9 and TRBJ2-5, with D perhaps matching TRBD1 (6 bases). The germline V gene has CDR1 SGDLS and CDR2 YYNGEE. V was trimmed by 1 base and J by 1 base, leaving 11 bases between them. The CDR3 runs 15 residues. The CDR3 DNA sequence: TGTGCCAGCAGCGTACCACAGGGAACCCAAGAGACCCAGTACTTC. Its translation: CASSVPQGTQETQYF.